Presented here are 14 T cell receptor beta chains from one specimen sequenced in a study of OX40 agonist ivuxolimab in advanced cancers. Method: immunoSEQ multiplex PCR; TCRdb's copy keeps in-frame clones and lacks some. The sample records under 50,000 clones, approximately 84% being singletons. The sample in question was CD4+ or CD8+ T cells sorted from blood, obtained in a trial of the OX40 agonist ivuxolimab. The source is an adult with an advanced solid tumor such as melanoma, head and neck, liver or kidney cancer.

Judged by abundance, this clone is medium-sized. V is TRBV28 and J is TRBJ1-5; 7 positions agree with TRBD1. Germline trimming cut 6 bases from V and 7 bases from J; bases unmatched to any gene: 9. Per germline, CDR1 MDHEN and CDR2 SYDVKM. This CDR3 is 14 amino acids long. CDR3 coding DNA: TGTGCCAGCAGGTCGTCAGGGGGGCACCAGCCCCAGCATTTT. It is translated as CASRSSGGHQPQHF.

This clone was counted only a few times. The rearrangement links TRBV5-1 to TRBJ1-1; D gene ambiguous. V lost 0 bases, J lost 1 base, and 10 bases lay in between. CDR1 is SGHRS and CDR2 is YFSETQ in the germline V gene. CDR3 length: 15 residues. The CDR3 DNA follows: TGCGCCAGCAGCTTGGGGACGCGGACGAACACTGAAGCTTTCTTT. Protein product: CASSLGTRTNTEAFF. The whole variable domain, remainder taken from reference TRBV5-1 and TRBJ1-1, is KAGVTQTPRYLIKTRGQQVTLSCSPISGHRSVSWYQQTPGQGLQFLFEYFSETQRNKGNFPGRFSGRQFSNSRSEMNVSTLELGDSALYLCASSLGTRTNTEAFFGQGTRLTVV.

Points on this clone: The same CDR3 also results from other DNA sequences found in this sample. The chain employs TRBV5-1 and TRBJ2-5; no clear D. Trimming removed 0 bases from V and 2 bases from J, with 8 bases in between. The CDR3 covers 14 residues. CDR1 SGHRS and CDR2 YFSETQ come from the germline V gene. The CDR3 reads CASSLGRTQETQYF. The CDR3 DNA follows: TGCGCCAGCAGCTTGGGCAGAACACAAGAGACCCAGTACTTC.

The chain employs TRBV11-2 and TRBJ2-3; maybe TRBD2 (5 bases). The CDR3 totals 14 residues. Trimming cost V 3 bases and J 5 bases, with 12 bases left between them. Germline CDR1 reads SGHAT; CDR2 reads FQNNGV. The CDR3 sequence is CASSFASEGDTQYF. CDR3 nucleotides: TGTGCCAGCAGCTTTGCTTCCGAGGGAGATACGCAGTATTTT.

This chain connects TRBV5-1 to TRBJ2-2; D not resolved. V was trimmed by 2 bases and J by 7 bases, leaving 6 bases between them. The CDR3 extends over 12 amino acids. Germline V gives CDR1 SGHRS, CDR2 YFSETQ. DNA for the CDR3: TGCGCCAGCAGCTTCATTAGCGGGGAGCTGTTTTTT. Translation: CASSFISGELFF.

V is TRBV7-2 and J is TRBJ2-1; D is uncertain. CDR1 is SGHTA, CDR2 FQGNSA, per germline. The length of the CDR3 is 12 residues. V was pared by 3 bases and J by 6 bases, with 6 bases between. The CDR3 coding sequence is TGTGCCAGCAGCTTTTTTATCAATGAGCAGTTCTTC. Its translation is CASSFFINEQFF. The variable domain in full, completed from reference TRBV7-2 and TRBJ2-1, reads GAGVSQSPSNKVTEKGKDVELRCDPISGHTALYWYRQSLGQGLEFLIYFQGNSAPDKSGLPSDRFSAERTGGSVSTLTIQRTQQEDSAVYLCASSFFINEQFFGPGTRLTVL.

The V gene is TRBV4-3, the J gene TRBJ1-1, with D unresolved. Trimming stripped 0 bases from V and 1 base from J, with 21 bases between. In germline, CDR1 is LGHNA, CDR2 YSLEER. The CDR3 has 19 amino acids. CDR3 bases: TGCGCCAGCAGCCAAGAGCAAGGGAGGGCCCAGGCCAGGAACACTGAAGCTTTCTTT. Translated: CASSQEQGRAQARNTEAFF.

The CDR3 DNA is TGTGCCAGCACGCCATGGACAGCTGGGCGAGGCTACACCTTC. Translating gives CASTPWTAGRGYTF. The chain is built from TRBV7-9 and TRBJ1-2; weak D call: TRBD1 (6 bases). Trimming took off 7 bases at V and 8 bases at J, with 20 bases between the two ends. The CDR3 runs to 14 residues. Germline V gene sequence: CDR1 SEHNR, CDR2 FQNEAQ (reference sequence).

This clone was counted a single time. This chain uses TRBV6-6 with TRBJ1-1, with D uncertain. The V end was cut by 6 bases, the J end by 5 bases, with 13 bases between. The germline V gene encodes CDR1 MNHNY and CDR2 SVGAGI (reference sequence). There are 13 residues in the CDR3. The CDR3 reads CASSLSGKTEAFF. CDR3 nucleotides: TGTGCCAGCAGCCTCAGTGGGAAGACTGAAGCTTTCTTT.

The chain recombines TRBV7-8 with TRBJ2-3; TRBD1 matches at 10 bases. CDR1 SGHVS and CDR2 FQNEAQ come from the germline V gene. The CDR3 has 17 residues. V trimming: 6 bases; J trimming: 4 bases; junction bases outside the gene matches: 13. CDR3 nucleotide sequence: TGTGCCAGCAGGCCCCGCCGGGACAGGGGTTCCGCAGATACGCAGTATTTT. As protein: CASRPRRDRGSADTQYF.

The V gene is TRBV4-3, the J gene TRBJ2-1, with D maybe TRBD2 (7 bases). Germline V gene sequence: CDR1 LGHNA, CDR2 YSLEER. The CDR3 sequence is 18 residues long. Trimming removed 3 bases from V and 1 base from J, with 19 bases in between. CDR3 residues: CASSQGGAGMRSYNEQFF. CDR3 in DNA: TGCGCCAGCAGCCAGGGGGGGGCGGGGATGAGGTCCTACAATGAGCAGTTCTTC.

The J gene is TRBJ2-5, the V gene TRBV14, with D maybe TRBD2 (5 bases). The CDR3 totals 15 residues. V was trimmed by 0 bases and J by 5 bases, leaving 13 bases between them. In germline, CDR1 is SGHDN, CDR2 FVKESK. CDR3 nucleotides: TGTGCCAGCAGCCAAGATCGTGAGGGCGCGGAGACCCAGTACTTC. Protein sequence: CASSQDREGAETQYF.

This clone was picked up one time. The rearrangement links TRBV27 to TRBJ1-1; D unresolved. The V gene lost 5 bases and the J gene lost 0 bases, with 10 bases spanning the gap. This CDR3 is 14 amino acids long. CDR1 is MNHEY and CDR2 is SMNVEV in the germline V gene (reference sequence). As DNA, the CDR3 is TGTGCCAGCAGTCCATGGGGATTGAACACTGAAGCTTTCTTT. It yields the protein CASSPWGLNTEAFF.

This sequence joins TRBV5-4 and TRBJ2-5; 7 bases match TRBD2. Germline V CDR1 and CDR2: SGHNT, YYREEE (reference sequence). The CDR3 extends over 14 amino acids. Trimming cost V 2 bases and J 0 bases; bases outside gene matches: 1. CDR3 nucleotide sequence: TGTGCCAGCAGCTTAACTAGCGACCAAGAGACCCAGTACTTC. Protein: CASSLTSDQETQYF.